The 12 T cell receptor beta chains below were found in one sample sequenced in a study of shared clonotypes between healthy human individuals. TCRdb's table, derived via immunoSEQ multiplex PCR, lists solely in-frame clones and lacks some. The table lists 2 million to 2.5 million clones, 90% to 97% of them singletons. Sequencing was performed on naive CD4+ T cells sorted from blood. Subset: CD45RA+ positively selected. The receptors were gathered from a man aged 18-30 years in good health.

In DNA form, the CDR3 reads TGCGCCAGCAGCATAGGCGGACTAGCGGGAGGGAGTAGTCAAGAGACCCAGTACTTC. Amino acids: CASSIGGLAGGSSQETQYF. This chain uses TRBV4-1 with TRBJ2-5, with 15 bases lining up with TRBD2. The germline CDR1 and CDR2 sequences are MGHRA and YSYEKL. Trimming at V came to 5 bases and at J to 2 bases, leaving 12 bases not matched to a gene. The CDR3 totals 19 residues.

This clone appeared a single time. The CDR3 DNA follows: TGTGCCATCACGAATTTTGCAGGGGGAAATTCACCCCTCCACTTT. Its protein product is CAITNFAGGNSPLHF. This chain joins TRBV10-3 and TRBJ1-6, with 7 bases lining up with TRBD1. The CDR3 length is 15 residues. The germline gives CDR1 ENHRY, CDR2 SYGVKD. V gave up 7 bases and J gave up 7 bases; unmatched junction bases: 10.

The rearrangement joins TRBV7-2 to TRBJ1-2; D may be TRBD1 (5 bases). This CDR3 is built from 15 residues. The V gene lost 2 bases and the J gene lost 2 bases, with 12 bases spanning the gap. The germline CDR1 and CDR2 sequences are SGHTA and FQGNSA. CDR3 sequence reads: CASSLNLGQNYGYTF. The CDR3 DNA reads as TGTGCCAGCAGCTTAAATCTGGGGCAGAACTATGGCTACACCTTC.

The chain links TRBV6-5 to TRBJ1-2; 7 positions match TRBD1. Germline V gene sequence: CDR1 MNHEY, CDR2 SVGAGI. The V gene end was trimmed by 7 bases and the J gene end by 2 bases; junction bases not matched to a gene: 10. The CDR3 covers 15 residues. CDR3 in DNA: TGTGCCAGCATGGACAGGTCTCAGCCAAACTATGGCTACACCTTC. Its translation: CASMDRSQPNYGYTF.

This clone appeared a single time. This chain connects TRBV6-5 to TRBJ2-7, with D possibly being TRBD2 (7 bases). The germline CDR1 and CDR2 sequences are MNHEY and SVGAGI. The CDR3 contains 14 residues. V was shortened by 5 bases and J by 3 bases, with 14 bases between the two germline ends. The CDR3 coding sequence is TGTGCCAGCAGTGATGGGGGGGCCCTCTACGAGCAGTACTTC. Encoded protein: CASSDGGALYEQYF.

V is TRBV28 and J is TRBJ2-1; 9 bases agree with TRBD1. The CDR3 runs 15 residues. CDR1 and CDR2 from the germline V gene are MDHEN and SYDVKM. The J segment lost 6 bases and the V segment lost 10 bases, leaving 13 bases of the junction unmatched. Here the CDR3 DNA reads TGTGCCACCAAGAAATGGGACAGGGAAGGCAATGAGCAGTTCTTC. Protein product: CATKKWDREGNEQFF. The whole variable domain, filled in from reference TRBV28 and TRBJ2-1, reads DVKVTQSSRYLVKRTGEKVFLECVQDMDHENMFWYRQDPGLGLRLIYFSYDVKMKEKGDIPEGYSVSREKKERFSLILESASTNQTSMYLCATKKWDREGNEQFFGPGTRLTVL.

The V gene is TRBV6-5, the J gene TRBJ2-3, with D uncertain. V was shortened by 6 bases and J by 3 bases, with 7 bases between the two germline ends. From germline, CDR1 is MNHEY and CDR2 SVGAGI. The CDR3 extends over 12 amino acids. The CDR3 loop reads CASSQRTDTQYF. The CDR3 nucleotides are TGTGCCAGCAGCCAAAGAACAGATACGCAGTATTTT.

This chain connects TRBV6-6 to TRBJ1-1; 8 nucleotides align to TRBD1. The ends lost 6 bases at V and 10 bases at J; junction bases unmatched: 7. In germline, CDR1 is MNHNY, CDR2 SVGAGI (reference sequence). The CDR3 is made up of 12 amino acids. The CDR3 protein is CASRADRARAFF. CDR3 DNA sequence: TGTGCCAGCAGAGCGGACAGGGCCCGAGCTTTCTTT.

The rearrangement uses TRBV2 and TRBJ2-3; 7 positions match TRBD1. The germline gives CDR1 SNHLY, CDR2 FYNNEI. This CDR3 spans 15 amino acids. Unmatched junction bases numbered 14, after V lost 8 bases and J lost 6 bases. The chain's CDR3 is CASVPRDSAEDTQYF. DNA for the CDR3: TGTGCCAGCGTTCCCCGGGACAGCGCAGAGGATACGCAGTATTTT.

Of note for this clone: This sample also contains other DNA sequences that code for the same CDR3. CDR3 coding DNA: TGTGCCAGCAGCTTAGCGCGAAGCGAAGCTTTCTTT. It specifies CASSLARSEAFF. J is TRBJ1-1 and V is TRBV7-9; no definite D call. The CDR3 length is 12 residues. CDR1 and CDR2 (germline): SEHNR, FQNEAQ (reference sequence). V was trimmed by 0 bases and J by 8 bases, leaving 7 bases between them.

The rearrangement links TRBV6-6 to TRBJ2-7; D is uncertain. CDR1 and CDR2 (germline): MNHNY, SVGAGI (reference sequence). The CDR3 has 15 amino acids. With 0 bases removed from V and 3 bases from J, the gap between germline ends came to 12 bases. In nucleotides, the CDR3 is TGTGCCAGCAGTTACTCGAGGCCTGATATCTACGAGCAGTACTTC. It translates to CASSYSRPDIYEQYF.

The genes are TRBV7-2 and TRBJ2-3, with D possibly matching TRBD2 (5 bases). Germline loops: CDR1 SGHTA, CDR2 FQGNSA. The CDR3 contains 16 residues. With 5 bases removed from V and 2 bases from J, the gap between germline ends came to 17 bases. CDR3 nucleotides: TGTGCCAGCAGCCCAGGAGGAGACCAATACACAGATACGCAGTATTTT. This sequence encodes CASSPGGDQYTDTQYF.